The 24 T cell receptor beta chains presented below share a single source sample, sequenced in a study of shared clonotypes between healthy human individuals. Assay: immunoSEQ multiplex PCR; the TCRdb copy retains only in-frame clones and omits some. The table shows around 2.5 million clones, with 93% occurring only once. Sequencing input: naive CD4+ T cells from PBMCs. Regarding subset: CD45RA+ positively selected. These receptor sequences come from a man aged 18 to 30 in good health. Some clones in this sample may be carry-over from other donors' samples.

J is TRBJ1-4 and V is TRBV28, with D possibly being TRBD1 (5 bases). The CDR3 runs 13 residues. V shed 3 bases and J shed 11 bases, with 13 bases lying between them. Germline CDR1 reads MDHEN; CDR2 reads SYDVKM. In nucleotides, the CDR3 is TGTGCCAGCAGTTTTCCCGGGGGACCTAAACTGTTTTTT. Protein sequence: CASSFPGGPKLFF.

This CDR3 reads CASSAPGQSGYEQYF. The CDR3 nucleotides are TGTGCCAGCAGCGCCCCAGGGCAATCAGGGTACGAGCAGTACTTC. The chain employs TRBV4-2 and TRBJ2-7, with a weak D call TRBD1 (5 bases). Germline CDR1 reads LGHNA; CDR2 reads YNFKEQ. The germline V and J ends were trimmed by 5 bases and 4 bases, with 18 bases remaining between them. The length of the CDR3 is 15 residues.

For the CDR3, the DNA is TGCGCCAGCAGCTTGAGGTCGAGCTCCTACGAGCAGTACTTC. Its translation: CASSLRSSSYEQYF. The V gene is TRBV5-1, the J gene TRBJ2-7, with D hard to call. This CDR3 contains 14 residues. Trimming stripped 1 base from V and 0 bases from J, with 8 bases between. Per germline, CDR1 SGHRS and CDR2 YFSETQ.

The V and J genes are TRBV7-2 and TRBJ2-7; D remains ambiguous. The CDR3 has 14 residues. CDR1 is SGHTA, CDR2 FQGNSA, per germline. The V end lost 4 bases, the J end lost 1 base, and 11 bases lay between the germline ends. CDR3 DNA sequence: TGTGCCAGCAGCTCCCCGCAACAATCCTACGAGCAGTACTTC. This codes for CASSSPQQSYEQYF.

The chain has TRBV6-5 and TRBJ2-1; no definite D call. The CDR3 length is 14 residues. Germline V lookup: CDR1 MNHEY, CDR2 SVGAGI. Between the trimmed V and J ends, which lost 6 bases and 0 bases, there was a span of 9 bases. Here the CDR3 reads CASSPLFSYNEQFF. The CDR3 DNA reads TGTGCCAGCAGCCCCCTTTTCTCCTACAATGAGCAGTTCTTC.

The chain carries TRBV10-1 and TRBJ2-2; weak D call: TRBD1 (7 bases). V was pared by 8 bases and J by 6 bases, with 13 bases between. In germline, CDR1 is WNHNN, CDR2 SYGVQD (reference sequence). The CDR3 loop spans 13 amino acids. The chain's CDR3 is CASAAGGSGELFF. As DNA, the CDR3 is TGCGCCAGCGCGGCAGGGGGGTCCGGGGAGCTGTTTTTT.

The CDR3 spells CASSFSGFGDTEAFF. CDR3 bases: TGCGCCAGCAGCTTCTCAGGTTTCGGGGACACTGAAGCTTTCTTT. The V gene is TRBV5-1, the J gene TRBJ1-1; D call uncertain. The CDR3 covers 15 residues. Looked up from germline, CDR1 is SGHRS and CDR2 is YFSETQ. Trimming cost V 2 bases and J 3 bases, with 14 bases left between them.

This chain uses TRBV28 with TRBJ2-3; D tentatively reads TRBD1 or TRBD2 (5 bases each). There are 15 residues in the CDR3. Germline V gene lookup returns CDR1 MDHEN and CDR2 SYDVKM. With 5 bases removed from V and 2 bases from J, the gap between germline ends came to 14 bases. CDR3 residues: CASSPGTTSTDTQYF. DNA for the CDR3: TGTGCCAGCAGTCCCGGGACCACATCCACAGATACGCAGTATTTT.

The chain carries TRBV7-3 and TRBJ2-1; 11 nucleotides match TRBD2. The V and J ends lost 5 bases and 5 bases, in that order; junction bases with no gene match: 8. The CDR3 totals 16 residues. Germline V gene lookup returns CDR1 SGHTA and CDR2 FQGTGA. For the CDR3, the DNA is TGTGCCAGCAGCAACACTAGCGGGAGTATCCACAATGAGCAGTTCTTC. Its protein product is CASSNTSGSIHNEQFF.

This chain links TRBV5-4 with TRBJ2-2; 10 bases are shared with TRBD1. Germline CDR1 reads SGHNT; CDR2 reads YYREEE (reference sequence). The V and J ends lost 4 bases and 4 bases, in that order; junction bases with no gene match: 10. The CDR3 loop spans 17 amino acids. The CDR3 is CASSPGWDRGSTGELFF. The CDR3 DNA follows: TGTGCCAGCAGCCCGGGCTGGGACAGGGGAAGCACCGGGGAGCTGTTTTTT. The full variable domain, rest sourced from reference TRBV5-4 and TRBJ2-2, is ETGVTQSPTHLIKTRGQQVTLRCSSQSGHNTVSWYQQALGQGPQFIFQYYREEENGRGNFPPRFSGLQFPNYSSELNVNALELDDSALYLCASSPGWDRGSTGELFFGEGSRLTVL.

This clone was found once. CDR3: CAWSGSGWPHF. CDR3 nucleotides: TGTGCCTGGAGTGGTTCCGGGTGGCCCCACTTT. The chain joins TRBV30 to TRBJ1-6, with D unresolved. The ends were cut back, 1 base at V and 18 bases at J, with 13 bases in the middle. This CDR3 is 11 amino acids long. Germline V gene lookup returns CDR1 GTSNPN and CDR2 SVGIG (reference sequence).

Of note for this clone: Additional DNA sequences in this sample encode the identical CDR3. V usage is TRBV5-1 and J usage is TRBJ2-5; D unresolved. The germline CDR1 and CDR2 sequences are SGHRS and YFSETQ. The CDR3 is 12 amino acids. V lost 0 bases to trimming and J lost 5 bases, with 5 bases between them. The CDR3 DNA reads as TGCGCCAGCAGCTTGGTAGGCGAGACCCAGTACTTC. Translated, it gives CASSLVGETQYF.

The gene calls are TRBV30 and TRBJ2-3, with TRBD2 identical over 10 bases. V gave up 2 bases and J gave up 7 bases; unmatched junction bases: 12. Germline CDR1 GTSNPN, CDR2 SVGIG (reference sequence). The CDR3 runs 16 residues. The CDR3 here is CAWSPGTSAFKNTQYF. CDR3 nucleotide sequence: TGTGCCTGGAGTCCCGGGACTAGCGCCTTTAAGAATACGCAGTATTTT.

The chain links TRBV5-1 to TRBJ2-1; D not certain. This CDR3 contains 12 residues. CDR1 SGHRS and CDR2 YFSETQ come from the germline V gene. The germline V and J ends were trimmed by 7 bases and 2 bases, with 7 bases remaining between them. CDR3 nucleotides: TGCGCCAGCGGGGTTACCTACAATGAGCAGTTCTTC. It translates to CASGVTYNEQFF.

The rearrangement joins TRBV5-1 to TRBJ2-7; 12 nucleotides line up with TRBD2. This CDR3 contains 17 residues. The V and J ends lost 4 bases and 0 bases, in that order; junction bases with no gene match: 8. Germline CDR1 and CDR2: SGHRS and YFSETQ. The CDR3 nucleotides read TGCGCCAGCAGCGGGCCGACTAGCGGGGGACGCTCCTACGAGCAGTACTTC. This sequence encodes CASSGPTSGGRSYEQYF.

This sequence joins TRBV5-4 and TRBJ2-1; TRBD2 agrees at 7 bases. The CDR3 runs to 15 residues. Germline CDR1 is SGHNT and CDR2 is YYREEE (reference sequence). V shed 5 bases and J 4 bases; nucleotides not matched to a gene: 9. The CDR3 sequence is CASSFGGRKYNEQFF. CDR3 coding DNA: TGTGCCAGCAGTTTCGGCGGGAGAAAGTACAATGAGCAGTTCTTC.

CDR3 amino acids: CASSPEVYVLTF. DNA for the CDR3: TGTGCCAGCAGTCCTGAAGTCTACGTCCTGACTTTC. The chain carries TRBV28 and TRBJ2-6; D not resolved. There are 12 residues in the CDR3. Germline CDR1 reads MDHEN; CDR2 reads SYDVKM. Trimming pared 5 bases from V and 11 bases from J, leaving 10 bases between.

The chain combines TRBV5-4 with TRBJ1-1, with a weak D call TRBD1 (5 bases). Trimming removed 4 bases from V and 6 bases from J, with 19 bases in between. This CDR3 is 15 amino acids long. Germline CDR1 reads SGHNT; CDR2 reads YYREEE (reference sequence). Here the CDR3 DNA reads TGTGCCAGCAGCCCAAGACAGTCGGTGCGCGCTGAAGCTTTCTTT. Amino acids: CASSPRQSVRAEAFF.

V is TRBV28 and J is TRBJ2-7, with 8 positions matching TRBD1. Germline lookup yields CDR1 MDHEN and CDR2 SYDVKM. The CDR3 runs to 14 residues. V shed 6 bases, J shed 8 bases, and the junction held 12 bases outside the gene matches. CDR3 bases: TGTGCCAGCAGACGAGACGGGGACAGGACCCAGCAGTACTTC. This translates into CASRRDGDRTQQYF.

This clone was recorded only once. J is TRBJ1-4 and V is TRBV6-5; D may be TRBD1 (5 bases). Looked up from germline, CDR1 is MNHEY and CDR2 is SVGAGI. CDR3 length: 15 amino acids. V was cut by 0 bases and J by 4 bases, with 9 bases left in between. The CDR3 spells CASSYSWGDNEKLFF. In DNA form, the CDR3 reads TGTGCCAGCAGTTACTCGTGGGGGGATAATGAAAAACTGTTTTTT.

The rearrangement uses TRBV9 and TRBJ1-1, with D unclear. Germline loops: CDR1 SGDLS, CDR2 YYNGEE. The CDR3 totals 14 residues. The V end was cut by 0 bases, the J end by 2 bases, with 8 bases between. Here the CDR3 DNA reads TGTGCCAGCAGCGTAGTTCAGGCAAACACTGAAGCTTTCTTT. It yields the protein CASSVVQANTEAFF.

The CDR3 sequence: CAWSVYLASGRAQGSNEQFF. The DNA for the CDR3 is TGTGCCTGGAGTGTATACTTGGCTAGCGGGAGGGCCCAGGGATCCAATGAGCAGTTCTTC. V is TRBV30 and J is TRBJ2-1, with 12 bases lining up with TRBD2. V trimming: 0 bases; J trimming: 6 bases; junction bases outside the gene matches: 18. Germline CDR1 and CDR2: GTSNPN and SVGIG (reference sequence). The CDR3 totals 20 residues.

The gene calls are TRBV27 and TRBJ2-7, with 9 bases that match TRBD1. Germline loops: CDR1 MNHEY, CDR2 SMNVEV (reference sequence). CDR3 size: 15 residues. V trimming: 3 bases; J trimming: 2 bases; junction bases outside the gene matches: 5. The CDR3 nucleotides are TGTGCCAGCAGTTTCTCACAGGGGGCCCCCTACGAGCAGTACTTC. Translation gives CASSFSQGAPYEQYF.

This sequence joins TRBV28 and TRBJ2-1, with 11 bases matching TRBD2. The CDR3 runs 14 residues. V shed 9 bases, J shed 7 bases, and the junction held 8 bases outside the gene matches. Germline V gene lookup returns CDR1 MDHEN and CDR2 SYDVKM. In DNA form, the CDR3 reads TGTGCCAGTTCACTGGGGACTAGCGGTAATGAGCAGTTCTTC. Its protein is CASSLGTSGNEQFF.